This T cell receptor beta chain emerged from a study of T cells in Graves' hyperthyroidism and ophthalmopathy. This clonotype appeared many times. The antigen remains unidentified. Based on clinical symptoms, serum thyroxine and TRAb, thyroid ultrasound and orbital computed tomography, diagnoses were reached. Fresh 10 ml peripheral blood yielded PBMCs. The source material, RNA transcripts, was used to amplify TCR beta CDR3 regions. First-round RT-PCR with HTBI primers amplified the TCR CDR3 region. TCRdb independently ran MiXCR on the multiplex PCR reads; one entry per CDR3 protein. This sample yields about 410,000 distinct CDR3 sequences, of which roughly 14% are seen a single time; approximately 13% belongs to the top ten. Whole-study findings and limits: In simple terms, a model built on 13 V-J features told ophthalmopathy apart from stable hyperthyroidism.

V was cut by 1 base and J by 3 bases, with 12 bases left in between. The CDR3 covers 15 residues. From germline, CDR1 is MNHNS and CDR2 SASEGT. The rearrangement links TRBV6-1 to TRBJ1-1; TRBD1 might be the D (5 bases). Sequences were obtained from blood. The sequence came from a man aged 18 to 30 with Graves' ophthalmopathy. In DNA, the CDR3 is TGTGCCAGCAGTGAAGGGGGCACCGGATACACTGAAGCTTTCTTT. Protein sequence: CASSEGGTGYTEAFF.